Given below is one T cell receptor (beta chain) in context. This sample was included in a study of blood T cell repertoires in COVID-19. Background on the study: Specimens from acute and convalescent COVID-19 originated in the United States, Italy and Spain.

Everyone who took part was about 18 to 90 years old, and they came from about two dozen US areas. Participants had their cohort set by participant-reported clinical history. As processed by the authors: Amplifying reference gene primers gave estimates of nucleated cell counts. Clones were sequenced by immunoSEQ multiplex PCR, and TCRdb holds only the in-frame ones, with some missing. V and J calls and clone size are those listed in that table; D and trimming were worked out from the DNA. Of 250,000 to 350,000 clones detected, roughly 85% appear once; the ten largest clones hold roughly 4.3%. The germline V gene encodes CDR1 SGDLS and CDR2 YYNGEE. The V gene lost 0 bases and the J gene lost 0 bases, with 16 bases spanning the gap. CDR3 length: 17 amino acids.

This clonotype was obtained from a woman in her twenties or thirties who had recovered from COVID-19. The V and J genes are TRBV9 and TRBJ2-7; possible D gene TRBD2, 6 bases. Input material: PBMCs or T cells enriched from blood (not recorded which). CDR3 coding DNA: TGTGCCAGCAGCGTAGCCGGTGGGGCGGGAAACTCCTACGAGCAGTACTTC. Protein: CASSVAGGAGNSYEQYF.